Listed below are T cell receptor beta chains from one sample, sequenced in a study of T cells in Graves' hyperthyroidism and ophthalmopathy. In TCRdb, the multiplex PCR reads were re-called with MiXCR into one record per CDR3 protein. The sample lists about 350,000 distinct CDR3 sequences; roughly 15% were seen once. The sample taken for sequencing was blood. Every receptor here comes from a woman aged 40 to 50 with Graves' ophthalmopathy. Each CDR3 is given with its conserved first and last residue. Each record gives: V gene, D gene, clone size, CDR3 length, J gene, CDR3 DNA, CDR3 protein. A D gene is named only where the DNA matches it firmly. For some rows the clone size is stated as once, few or many, or as a class when expanded; others skip it.

TRBV24-1	NA	few	15	TRBJ1-2	TGTGCCACCAGTGACTCGGCCGGGGCCCCAAACGGCTACACCTTC	CATSDSAGAPNGYTF
TRBV7-9	NA	many	12	TRBJ1-3	TGTGCCAGCTCAGGGTCTGGAAACACCATATATTTT	CASSGSGNTIYF
TRBV20-1	NA	many	14	TRBJ1-1	TGCAGTGCTAGAGGGACCGGACAGTACACTGAAGCTTTCTTT	CSARGTGQYTEAFF
TRBV27	NA	NA	14	TRBJ1-5	TGTGCCAGCAGTTTACAGTCGACATTTCAGCCCCAGCATTTT	CASSLQSTFQPQHF
TRBV7-9	TRBD1	many	12	TRBJ2-5	TGTGCCAGCAGGTCCCCAGGGGGGACCCAGTACTTC	CASRSPGGTQYF
TRBV18	TRBD2	NA	14	TRBJ2-7	TGTGCCGGCTCAGAGCGACTAGCGGGGGCCGAGCAGTACTTC	CAGSERLAGAEQYF
TRBV19	NA	NA	12	TRBJ2-1	TGTGCCAGTGAGACGTCTTACAATGAGCAGTTCTTC	CASETSYNEQFF
TRBV24-1	NA	many	12	TRBJ1-5	TGTGCCACCAGTACCGTCGGCCAGCCCCAGCATTTT	CATSTVGQPQHF
TRBV5-4	NA	few	14	TRBJ2-1	TGTGCCAGCAGCTTTCGGTCAGGCTCCAATGAGCAGTTCTTC	CASSFRSGSNEQFF
TRBV27	TRBD1	many	14	TRBJ1-1	TGTGCCAGCACCAATTTTGCAGGGGGGACTGAAGCTTTCTTT	CASTNFAGGTEAFF
TRBV20-1	TRBD2	many	16	TRBJ2-1	TGCAGTGCTAGAGATAGACAGCGGGGGGGAAGAGGTGAGCAGTTCTTC	CSARDRQRGGRGEQFF
TRBV5-1	NA	many	14	TRBJ2-3	TGCGCCAGCAGCGGCGGACCTAGCACAGATACGCAGTATTTT	CASSGGPSTDTQYF
TRBV4-2	TRBD1	few	17	TRBJ1-2	TGTGCCAGCACCCCGACAGGGGGCGGACTGGTTCTCTCTGGCTACACCTTC	CASTPTGGGLVLSGYTF
TRBV28	TRBD1	many	16	TRBJ1-5	TGTGCCTGTGGGACAGGGGGCGCCTCTCCGGCTCAGCCCCAGCATTTT	CACGTGGASPAQPQHF
TRBV3-1	TRBD2	many	15	TRBJ2-5	TGTGCCAGCAGCCCAGCGGGGATAGCGGGGAAGACCCAGTACTTC	CASSPAGIAGKTQYF
TRBV2	NA	many	15	TRBJ2-2	TGTGCCAGCAGTGAAGGGACAGCGAACACCGGGGAGCTGTTTTTT	CASSEGTANTGELFF
TRBV20-1	NA	many	16	TRBJ1-2	TGCAGTGCTACCCCCGAAGGCAGGACACTAAACTATGGCTACACCTTC	CSATPEGRTLNYGYTF
TRBV10-3	NA	many	15	TRBJ2-3	TGTGCCATCAAACAGGACCAAAGACAGACAGATACGCAGTATTTT	CAIKQDQRQTDTQYF
TRBV30	NA	few	14	TRBJ1-1	TGTGCCTGGAGTGGTGGGGTGCGAGGCACTGAAGCTTTCTTT	CAWSGGVRGTEAFF
TRBV30	NA	NA	12	TRBJ2-2	TGTGCCTGGAGTCTTTCAACCGGGGAGCTGTTTTTT	CAWSLSTGELFF
TRBV7-9	NA	NA	15	TRBJ2-5	TGTGCCAGCAGCCGGGGGTCGGACACCCAAGAGACCCAGTACTTC	CASSRGSDTQETQYF
TRBV7-2	TRBD1	many	14	TRBJ2-1	TGTGCCAGCAGTCGGACAGGGTTCAACAATGAGCAGTTCTTC	CASSRTGFNNEQFF
TRBV3-1	NA	few	16	TRBJ1-5	TGTGCCAGCAGCCCGGGAAGAGGGGTAAGCAATCAGCCCCAGCATTTT	CASSPGRGVSNQPQHF
TRBV28	NA	many	12	TRBJ1-1	TGTGCCAGCAGTTTAAAGGGGTTGAGGGCTTTCTTT	CASSLKGLRAFF
TRBV6-2/TRBV6-3	NA	many	16	TRBJ2-7	TGTGCCAGCAGTTACTCGATCCAGCCAACTACCTACGAGCAGTACTTC	CASSYSIQPTTYEQYF
TRBV11-2	TRBD2	many	17	TRBJ2-1	TGTGCCAGCAGCTTAGAGCCTACGGGGGAGGGTAGGGTTGAGCAGTTCTTC	CASSLEPTGEGRVEQFF
TRBV20-1	NA	NA	12	TRBJ2-1	TGCAGTGCTAGCGGGAGAAGCGATGAGCAGTTCTTC	CSASGRSDEQFF
TRBV3-1	NA	many	14	TRBJ1-1	TGTGCCAGCAGCTCGGACCGCAGGAACACTGAAGCTTTCTTT	CASSSDRRNTEAFF
TRBV11-1	NA	many	14	TRBJ1-1	TGTGCCAGCAGCCACAGGAGTACAAACACTGAAGCTTTCTTT	CASSHRSTNTEAFF
TRBV28	TRBD2	many	14	TRBJ2-7	TGTGCCAGCAACAGGGTAGCGGGGTCCTACGAGCAGTACTTC	CASNRVAGSYEQYF
TRBV20-1	TRBD2	NA	16	TRBJ2-1	TGCAGTGCTAGAGATGTTTGGGGGGGGTCATACAATGAGCAGTTCTTC	CSARDVWGGSYNEQFF
TRBV27	NA	few	14	TRBJ2-7	TGTGCCAGCAGTTCTTGGGAGGCCGGATTCGAGCAGTACTTC	CASSSWEAGFEQYF
TRBV6-1	NA	NA	14	TRBJ2-7	TGTGCCAGCAGTGAAGACTTCACCAGCTACGAGCAGTACTTC	CASSEDFTSYEQYF
TRBV20-1	NA	few	13	TRBJ2-5	TGCAGTGCTGAAGGGGGTCTACAAGAGACCCAGTACTTC	CSAEGGLQETQYF
TRBV6-5	NA	many	14	TRBJ2-7	TGTGCCAGCAGTTACAGGGGGATCGGCTACGAGCAGTACTTC	CASSYRGIGYEQYF
TRBV2	TRBD2	many	20	TRBJ2-5	TGTGCCAGCGAGGCCGGGACTAGCGGGGGCGTCCGCCGACAACTAGAGACCCAGTACTTC	CASEAGTSGGVRRQLETQYF
TRBV28	NA	many	12	TRBJ2-7	TGTGCCAGCAGTTTTGACGGTCACGAGCAGTACTTC	CASSFDGHEQYF
TRBV18	TRBD1	many	13	TRBJ2-7	TGTGCCAGTAGTCCGACAGGGGGCTACGAGCAGTACTTC	CASSPTGGYEQYF
TRBV7-9	NA	few	15	TRBJ2-7	TGTGCCAGCAGCTTAGGGGGGGGGCAGGCCTACGAGCAGTACTTC	CASSLGGGQAYEQYF
TRBV2	NA	many	14	TRBJ1-2	TGTGCCAGCAGTGAAGTTACCCCTAACTATGGCTACACCTTC	CASSEVTPNYGYTF
TRBV6-6	NA	many	14	TRBJ2-1	TGTGCCAGCAGTTACTCGATCAGTGACAATGAGCAGTTCTTC	CASSYSISDNEQFF
TRBV14	NA	few	12	TRBJ2-3	TGTGCCAGCAGCCGCAGAGGAGATACGCAGTATTTT	CASSRRGDTQYF
TRBV2	NA	many	14	TRBJ2-7	TGTGCCAGCACTCCTCGGCGGGCAGGGAGCGAGCAGTACTTC	CASTPRRAGSEQYF
TRBV20-1	TRBD1	many	15	TRBJ1-1	TGCAGTGCTAGTTGGGACAGGGAATTGGGCACTGAAGCTTTCTTT	CSASWDRELGTEAFF
TRBV4-2	NA	NA	17	TRBJ2-5	TGTGCCAGCAGCCAAGACCGGTTTCAAAGACACCAAGAGACCCAGTACTTC	CASSQDRFQRHQETQYF
TRBV6-2/TRBV6-3	TRBD1	NA	19	TRBJ1-2	TGTGCCAGCAGTCACTTTCCGACCTTTGAGGGGGCCCGTTCGCTGGGCTACACCTTC	CASSHFPTFEGARSLGYTF
TRBV7-2	TRBD2	many	18	TRBJ2-7	TGTGCCAGCAGCTTAGCGCTCCCGGGACTAGCGGGGCCCTACGAGCAGTACTTC	CASSLALPGLAGPYEQYF
TRBV5-1	NA	NA	16	TRBJ1-2	TGCGCCAGCAGCTTGGAAACCATGACAGAGGGCTATGGCTACACCTTC	CASSLETMTEGYGYTF
TRBV20-1	TRBD1	many	13	TRBJ1-1	TGCAGTGCTGTGACAGGGATGAACACTGAAGCTTTCTTT	CSAVTGMNTEAFF
TRBV6-6	NA	many	13	TRBJ1-5	TGTGCCAGCAGTTACAGTATCAATCAGCCCCAGCATTTT	CASSYSINQPQHF
TRBV2	NA	few	12	TRBJ2-1	TGTGCCAGCACCATCGGACTAAGGGAGCAGTTCTTC	CASTIGLREQFF
TRBV18	NA	few	16	TRBJ2-3	TGTGCCAGCTCACCACGGGTGATAGCGAACACAGATACGCAGTATTTT	CASSPRVIANTDTQYF
TRBV7-2	NA	NA	14	TRBJ1-5	TGTGCCAGCAGCAGTACAGGGCCCAATCAGCCCCAGCATTTT	CASSSTGPNQPQHF
TRBV2	NA	many	13	TRBJ2-7	TGTGCCAGCAGTCCGGGCCCATGGCGCGGGCAGTACTTC	CASSPGPWRGQYF
TRBV7-9	TRBD2	many	14	TRBJ2-7	TGTGCCAGCAGCTTGGGCCCTAGCGGGGTCGAGCAGTACTTC	CASSLGPSGVEQYF
TRBV19	NA	many	13	TRBJ2-3	TGTGCCAGTAGTCAGGGAATCGCAGATACGCAGTATTTT	CASSQGIADTQYF
TRBV20-1	TRBD2	NA	15	TRBJ2-1	TGCAGTGCTAGAGATCGCGGGGGGGGATACAATGAGCAGTTCTTC	CSARDRGGGYNEQFF
TRBV6-1	NA	many	16	TRBJ1-1	TGTGCCAGCACTCCGGGGATCGACCGTTCGTCCTTTGAAGCTTTCTTT	CASTPGIDRSSFEAFF
TRBV10-3	NA	many	15	TRBJ2-7	TGTGCCATCAGTGGGATCGAGGAAGGCTTCGGCGAGCAGTACTTC	CAISGIEEGFGEQYF
TRBV20-1	TRBD2	many	15	TRBJ2-1	TGCAGTGCTAGTCGGCGGACTAGCGGAAACAATGAGCAGTTCTTC	CSASRRTSGNNEQFF